One and the same sample provided the 25 T cell receptor beta chains below, sequenced in a study of blood T cell repertoires in COVID-19. The table came from immunoSEQ multiplex PCR; TCRdb's copy has only in-frame clones and leaves some out. The table has a few hundred thousand clones, around 90% seen once. Input material: peripheral blood. Receptors originate from a man aged 70-80 years with acute or convalescent COVID-19.

The chain combines TRBV7-2 with TRBJ2-7; D is unclear. Deletions cut 4 bases from V and 0 bases from J, with 4 bases between. The CDR3 runs to 12 residues. Germline V lookup: CDR1 SGHTA, CDR2 FQGNSA. The CDR3 is CASSSSSYEQYF. The CDR3 DNA sequence: TGTGCCAGCAGCTCTAGCTCCTACGAGCAGTACTTC.

This clone was seen just once. The rearrangement links TRBV18 to TRBJ2-1; D not resolved. CDR1 and CDR2 (germline): KGHSH, LQKENI. The V end lost 2 bases, the J end lost 2 bases, and 19 bases lay between the germline ends. There are 18 residues in the CDR3. The CDR3 region is CASSPFSNLLPTYNEQFF. CDR3 bases: TGTGCCAGCTCACCATTTTCCAATCTGCTGCCTACCTACAATGAGCAGTTCTTC.

The chain combines TRBV18 with TRBJ2-7, with D possibly TRBD2 on 5 matching bases. CDR1 and CDR2 (germline): KGHSH, LQKENI. The V gene lost 0 bases and the J gene lost 3 bases, with 12 bases spanning the gap. The CDR3 sequence is 15 residues long. The CDR3 loop reads CASSPPGLAYYEQYF. CDR3 DNA sequence: TGTGCCAGCTCACCACCGGGTCTAGCCTACTACGAGCAGTACTTC.

V is TRBV5-1 and J is TRBJ2-5; D remains unclear. CDR1 and CDR2 (germline): SGHRS, YFSETQ. This CDR3 is built from 15 residues. V lost 0 bases and J 1 base, leaving 10 bases between the germline ends. CDR3 residues: CASSLVVPPQETQYF. CDR3 DNA sequence: TGCGCCAGCAGCTTGGTAGTACCTCCCCAAGAGACCCAGTACTTC.

This chain uses TRBV7-2 with TRBJ2-1, with TRBD2 matching 11 bases. The V gene's germline CDR1 is SGHTA and CDR2 FQGNSA. The CDR3 has 17 residues. Unmatched junction bases numbered 5, after V lost 0 bases and J lost 4 bases. The CDR3 DNA reads TGTGCCAGCAGCTTAGCCACTAGCGGGAGTCCGTACAATGAGCAGTTCTTC. Translating it yields CASSLATSGSPYNEQFF.

The chain combines TRBV7-6 with TRBJ2-5, with D possibly TRBD2 on 6 matching bases. The germline V and J ends were trimmed by 5 bases and 6 bases, with 16 bases remaining between them. This CDR3 is built from 14 residues. In germline, CDR1 is SGHVS, CDR2 FNYEAQ. CDR3 in DNA: TGTGCCAGCAGCCCTCGGACCGGACTAAAGACCCAGTACTTC. As protein: CASSPRTGLKTQYF. Based on the CDR3 plus reference TRBV7-6 and TRBJ2-5, the full variable domain is GAGVSQSPRYKVTKRGQDVALRCDPISGHVSLYWYRQALGQGPEFLTYFNYEAQQDKSGLPNDRFSAERPEGSISTLTIQRTEQRDSAMYRCASSPRTGLKTQYFGPGTRLLVL.

This chain links TRBV21-1 with TRBJ2-3; TRBD1, the D gene given by the table, was not confirmed from the DNA. TRBV21-1 corresponds to a pseudogene. CDR3 length: 15 amino acids. CDR3 in amino acids: CASSLGQGFVDTQYF. In nucleotides, the CDR3 is TGTGCCAGCAGCTTAGGACAGGGGTTCGTAGATACGCAGTATTTT.

This chain uses TRBV29-1 with TRBJ2-1; 10 bases align to TRBD1. CDR1 and CDR2 (germline): SQVTM, ANQGSEA. The trim removed 8 bases at V and 0 bases at J, leaving 16 bases unmatched. The CDR3 covers 18 residues. The CDR3 protein is CSSRPGTGATFSYNEQFF. CDR3 nucleotides: TGCAGCTCTCGTCCCGGGACAGGGGCCACCTTCTCCTACAATGAGCAGTTCTTC.

The chain has TRBV29-1 and TRBJ1-1; no reliable D call. The CDR3 covers 13 residues. Deletions cut 5 bases from V and 5 bases from J, with 15 bases between. Germline V gene lookup returns CDR1 SQVTM and CDR2 ANQGSEA. CDR3 nucleotides: TGCAGCGTTCGAGGGCAGTCGGGTACTGAAGCTTTCTTT. This encodes CSVRGQSGTEAFF. The whole variable domain, filled in from reference TRBV29-1 and TRBJ1-1, reads SAVISQKPSRDICQRGTSLTIQCQVDSQVTMMFWYRQQPGQSLTLIATANQGSEATYESGFVIDKFPISRPNLTFSTLTVSNMSPEDSSIYLCSVRGQSGTEAFFGQGTRLTVV.

The rearrangement joins TRBV19 to TRBJ2-5; the D gene is possibly TRBD2 (7 bases). Germline loops: CDR1 LNHDA, CDR2 SQIVND (reference sequence). The CDR3 contains 12 residues. The V gene lost 7 bases and the J gene lost 3 bases, with 9 bases spanning the gap. The CDR3: CASTGGEETQYF. CDR3 bases: TGTGCCAGTACGGGGGGCGAAGAGACCCAGTACTTC. Filled out from reference TRBV19 and TRBJ2-5, the complete variable domain reads DGGITQSPKYLFRKEGQNVTLSCEQNLNHDAMYWYRQDPGQGLRLIYYSQIVNDFQKGDIAEGYSVSREKKESFPLTVTSAQKNPTAFYLCASTGGEETQYFGPGTRLLVL.

The CDR3 DNA follows: TGTGCCAGCTCACCAGACAGGAACACCGGGGAGCTGTTTTTT. The encoded protein is CASSPDRNTGELFF. The chain is built from TRBV18 and TRBJ2-2; TRBD1 is a possible D gene (5 bases). Germline CDR1 is KGHSH and CDR2 is LQKENI. The CDR3 has 14 residues. The ends were cut back, 2 bases at V and 1 base at J, with 5 bases in the middle.

The chain links TRBV12-3 or TRBV12-4 to TRBJ1-2; a possible D gene is TRBD1 (5 bases). V gave up 6 bases and J gave up 5 bases, with 13 bases separating them. The CDR3 is 13 amino acids. DNA of the CDR3: TGTGCCAGCAGCTTGGGGGAGGAGTATGGCTACACCTTC. It encodes CASSLGEEYGYTF.

This rearrangement joins TRBV9 to TRBJ2-1; perhaps TRBD1 as D (5 bases). This CDR3 spans 16 amino acids. The V gene's germline CDR1 is SGDLS and CDR2 YYNGEE. Trimming cost V 1 base and J 0 bases, with 11 bases left between them. CDR3 in amino acids: CASSVSGAVSYNEQFF. In DNA form, the CDR3 reads TGTGCCAGCAGCGTAAGTGGGGCAGTCTCCTACAATGAGCAGTTCTTC. Complete variable domain (other parts from reference TRBV9 and TRBJ2-1): DSGVTQTPKHLITATGQRVTLRCSPRSGDLSVYWYQQSLDQGLQFLIQYYNGEERAKGNILERFSAQQFPDLHSELNLSSLELGDSALYFCASSVSGAVSYNEQFFGPGTRLTVL.

This rearrangement joins TRBV29-1 to TRBJ1-4; weak D call: TRBD1 (5 bases). Germline V CDR1 and CDR2: SQVTM, ANQGSEA. The V end lost 5 bases, the J end lost 10 bases, and 20 bases lay between the germline ends. This CDR3 is built from 14 residues. CDR3: CSVLAGGEVVKLFF. The CDR3 DNA reads as TGCAGCGTTTTGGCGGGGGGGGAGGTCGTAAAACTGTTTTTT.

This chain joins TRBV27 and TRBJ1-5; weak D call: TRBD1 (6 bases). CDR1 and CDR2 (germline): MNHEY, SMNVEV (reference sequence). Trimming took 6 bases from V and 0 from J, leaving 12 bases between them. The CDR3 runs 15 residues. The CDR3 is CASRPGQYSNQPQHF. The DNA for the CDR3 is TGTGCCAGCAGACCTGGACAGTATAGCAATCAGCCCCAGCATTTT.

A single count supports this clone. The rearrangement joins TRBV27 to TRBJ2-2; 7 bases agree with TRBD1. This CDR3 region has 16 residues. The V segment lost 4 bases and the J segment 6 bases; nucleotides outside the gene matches: 11. Germline CDR1 and CDR2: MNHEY and SMNVEV (reference sequence). This CDR3 reads CASSSLTGIGAGELFF. The CDR3 region has the DNA TGTGCCAGCAGTTCCCTGACAGGGATCGGGGCCGGGGAGCTGTTTTTT.

This chain links TRBV20-1 with TRBJ1-2; D uncertain. Trimming removed 0 bases from V and 7 bases from J, with 6 bases in between. Germline values: CDR1 DFQATT, CDR2 SNEGSKA (reference sequence). The length of the CDR3 is 11 residues. The CDR3 bases are TGCAGTGCTAGAGATGGAGGTGGCTACACCTTC. It specifies CSARDGGGYTF.

This clone was seen a handful of times. J is TRBJ1-6 and V is TRBV30; a weak D match, TRBD1 (6 bases). This CDR3 is built from 17 residues. Trimming took off 1 base at V and 0 bases at J, with 13 bases between the two ends. Germline-derived CDR1 and CDR2 are GTSNPN and SVGIG (reference sequence). The CDR3 bases are TGTGCCTGGAGTGCTTTCGACAGGAGCTCCTATAATTCACCCCTCCACTTT. This encodes CAWSAFDRSSYNSPLHF. Full variable domain (outside the CDR3, taken from reference TRBV30 and TRBJ1-6): SQTIHQWPATLVQPVGSPLSLECTVEGTSNPNLYWYRQAAGRGLQLLFYSVGIGQISSEVPQNLSASRPQDRQFILSSKKLLLSDSGFYLCAWSAFDRSSYNSPLHFGNGTRLTVT.

Details on this clone: Other DNA sequences in this sample translate to the same CDR3. This CDR3 reads CASSLQGSYEQYF. CDR3 DNA: TGTGCCAGCAGTTTACAGGGGTCTTACGAGCAGTACTTC. The chain has TRBV27 and TRBJ2-7, with a possible D match to TRBD1 (6 bases). Trimming shortened V by 2 bases and J by 4 bases, and 9 bases separated the two germline ends. The CDR3 is 13 residues long. CDR1 and CDR2 (germline): MNHEY, SMNVEV (reference sequence).

The count of this clone is one. The CDR3 region has the DNA TGTGCCAGCAGCTTAGGACAGGAGAGGGGACATGAGCAGTTCTTC. Its protein is CASSLGQERGHEQFF. The chain links TRBV7-9 to TRBJ2-1; possibly TRBD1 for D (6 bases). The germline V gene encodes CDR1 SEHNR and CDR2 FQNEAQ (reference sequence). Deletions cut 1 base from V and 8 bases from J, with 15 bases between. The CDR3 runs to 15 residues.

CDR3 amino acids: CASSLVGVDSNQPQHF. CDR3 in DNA: TGTGCCAGCAGCTTAGTCGGGGTGGATAGCAATCAGCCCCAGCATTTT. The V and J genes are TRBV7-2 and TRBJ1-5; D not resolved. V lost 1 base, J lost 0 bases, and 10 bases lay in between. Germline V gene lookup returns CDR1 SGHTA and CDR2 FQGNSA. The CDR3 consists of 16 residues.

This clone has only one observation. This sequence joins TRBV30 and TRBJ2-1, with D perhaps TRBD2 (6 bases). Germline V gene data show CDR1 as GTSNPN and CDR2 as SVGIG (reference sequence). V was pared by 0 bases and J by 2 bases, with 11 bases between. This CDR3 spans 15 amino acids. In DNA form, the CDR3 reads TGTGCCTGGAGTGTAGGAGGGCGGACCTACAATGAGCAGTTCTTC. Translated: CAWSVGGRTYNEQFF.

The chain employs TRBV25-1 and TRBJ2-1; TRBD1 agrees at 7 bases. J gave up 10 bases and V 3 bases, and 12 bases lay outside the gene matches. Germline V CDR1 and CDR2: MGHDK, SYGVNS. This CDR3 contains 15 residues. CDR3 residues: CASSESVTGSGEQFF. CDR3 nucleotides: TGTGCCAGCAGTGAGTCGGTGACAGGGTCGGGCGAGCAGTTCTTC.

The V gene is TRBV19, the J gene TRBJ1-5; possibly TRBD1 for D (6 bases). The V gene's germline CDR1 is LNHDA and CDR2 SQIVND (reference sequence). This CDR3 comprises 14 residues. The V and J ends lost 1 base and 3 bases respectively, with 7 bases between them. CDR3 sequence (DNA): TGTGCCAGTAGTATAGGGACAGACAATCAGCCCCAGCATTTT. This sequence encodes CASSIGTDNQPQHF.

The rearrangement links TRBV6-6 to TRBJ1-3; D remains ambiguous. The CDR3 is 12 amino acids. The V gene lost 11 bases and the J gene lost 4 bases, with 12 bases spanning the gap. The germline CDR1 and CDR2 sequences are MNHNY and SVGAGI (reference sequence). CDR3 in amino acids: CASRTGGNTIYF. CDR3 coding DNA: TGTGCCTCACGGACGGGAGGAAACACCATATATTTT.